Here is one T cell receptor (beta chain) with its context. What it recognizes is unknown. Donation came from healthy Caucasian individuals in Russia who were aged roughly 6 to 95. Every sample had a minimum of 6.5 million PBMCs isolated. Combining a sample-barcoded 5' primer with a J-beta primer mix, a second PCR ran for roughly 7 to 11 cycles. TCRdb processed the 5' RACE reads anew with MiXCR; each CDR3 protein has one entry. The sample contains some 640,000 distinct CDR3 sequences, 49% of which appear only once. The sample originates from a study of blood T cells in healthy people across ages. Study-level results: Naive T cell percentage showed a strong correlation with TCR beta diversity.

Sample: blood. The sequence came from a woman between 55 and 75 years old in good health.

CDR3 nucleotides: TGTGCCAGCAGCGAAGGGGATAGCGGGAGGGCCGGAAATGAGCAGTTCTTC. Encoded protein: CASSEGDSGRAGNEQFF. The gene calls are TRBV9 and TRBJ2-1, with TRBD2 matching over 11 bases. This CDR3 is built from 17 residues. Trimming cost V 3 bases and J 7 bases; bases outside gene matches: 12. Germline lookup yields CDR1 SGDLS and CDR2 YYNGEE.